This TCR beta chain was captured by sequencing in a study of early T cells in non-severe SARS-CoV-2 infection. Background on the study: It was bulk RNA from unsorted whole blood that was sequenced, and the chains were unpaired. Study-wide findings and caveats: Missing private and CD4 specificities, VDJdb matching favored anti-spike CD8 responses.

V was shortened by 4 bases and J by 9 bases, with 16 bases between the two germline ends. Germline CDR1 and CDR2: SEHNR and FQNEAQ (reference sequence). The CDR3 has 15 amino acids. This clonotype was seen ten or more times. Antigen specificity is unknown. Molecules of cDNA were individually given unique molecular identifiers that were attached to them. One entry per CDR3 protein results from TCRdb running MiXCR on the 5' RACE reads. Of tens of thousands of distinct CDR3 sequences listed, about 14% are singletons. The sequence derives from an adult who was a healthcare worker with PCR-confirmed SARS-CoV-2 infection or an uninfected control (not recorded which). Sequenced material: whole blood, taken at baseline. This chain links TRBV7-9 with TRBJ1-6; D is unresolved. The CDR3 region is CASSSAVGSSSPLHF. As DNA, the CDR3 is TGTGCCAGCAGCTCCGCAGTCGGGTCCTCTTCACCCCTCCACTTT.